The rows below give T cell receptor beta chains drawn from one sample of a study of T cells in localized non-small cell lung cancer. The table came from immunoSEQ multiplex PCR; TCRdb's copy has only in-frame clones and leaves some out. The sample contains around 26,000 clones, roughly 80% of which appear only once. The sequencing used peripheral blood, collected before any cancer treatment. The receptors originated from a man between 40 and 69 years old with stage III squamous cell lung carcinoma. Both conserved end residues are part of each CDR3. The D gene is left open where the match is weak. Not every row has a clone size; where given, it reads once, few, many or a size class.

V	D	size	J	DNA	CDR3
TRBV6-1	TRBD2	NA	TRBJ2-3	TGTGCCAGCAGTGAAACCCTAGCGGACACAGATACGCAGTATTTT	CASSETLADTDTQYF
TRBV30	NA	few	TRBJ1-4	TGTGCCTGGAGGGCCGAAGGTGAAAAACTGTTTTTT	CAWRAEGEKLFF
TRBV19	TRBD1	NA	TRBJ1-1	TGTGCCAGTACATCAGGGGGAGCTTTCTTT	CASTSGGAFF
TRBV6-5	TRBD1	NA	TRBJ1-4	TGTGCCAGCAGGCCCACAGGGGGTGGTGAAAAACTGTTTTTT	CASRPTGGGEKLFF
TRBV6-5	NA	NA	TRBJ1-1	TGTGCCACCCATACCGGCGGGACCGAAGCTTTCTTT	CATHTGGTEAFF
TRBV28	NA	NA	TRBJ2-1	TGTGCCAGCAGTCCCGGAGGGGAAAACTACAATGAGCAGTTCTTC	CASSPGGENYNEQFF
TRBV5-1	TRBD1	NA	TRBJ1-3	TGCGCCAGCAGCCCGTCCGGACAGGGTGCGGGAAACACCATATATTTT	CASSPSGQGAGNTIYF
TRBV6-5	TRBD2	NA	TRBJ2-5	TGTGCCAGCAGTTACGGACTAGCGGGAGGTGGGGAGACCCAGTACTTC	CASSYGLAGGGETQYF
TRBV9	NA	NA	TRBJ1-4	TGTGCCAGCACTCCAGGGGTTGCAACTAATGAAAAACTGTTTTTT	CASTPGVATNEKLFF
TRBV19	TRBD1	NA	TRBJ1-6	TGTGCCAGCCGGGACAGGGGTAATTCACCCCTCCACTTT	CASRDRGNSPLHF
TRBV7-9	NA	NA	TRBJ2-5	TGTGCCAGCACCTCCCCCCAGGGCCAAGAGACCCAGTACTTC	CASTSPQGQETQYF
TRBV2	NA	NA	TRBJ2-3	TGTGCCAGCAGTGGAGGGGCGGGGCCTAGCACAGATACGCAGTATTTT	CASSGGAGPSTDTQYF
TRBV30	TRBD2	once	TRBJ2-3	TGTGCCTGGAGTGTACTAGGGACTAGCGGGGTTTCAGATACGCAGTATTTT	CAWSVLGTSGVSDTQYF
TRBV6-5	NA	NA	TRBJ1-1	TGTGCCAGCAGTTACGGTGGCACTGAAGCTTTCTTT	CASSYGGTEAFF
TRBV28	TRBD2	NA	TRBJ2-7	TGTGCCAGCCACACTCAAATTAGCGGGAGAGCGTACGAGCAGTACTTC	CASHTQISGRAYEQYF
TRBV7-8	NA	NA	TRBJ1-5	TGTGCCAGCGTTTCTACAGGGAGGAGTCAGCCCCAGCATTTT	CASVSTGRSQPQHF
TRBV2	NA	NA	TRBJ1-5	TGTGCCAGCATCTCTGGTACGGGTGGCAATCAGCCCCAGCATTTT	CASISGTGGNQPQHF
TRBV7-9	NA	NA	TRBJ2-7	TGTGCCAGCAGCTTAGAGAATAGCTACGAGCAGTACTTC	CASSLENSYEQYF
TRBV27	NA	NA	TRBJ1-1	TGTGCCAGCAGGAACATGGGACCGATGAACACTGAAGCTTTCTTT	CASRNMGPMNTEAFF
TRBV15	NA	NA	TRBJ2-5	TGTGCCACCAGCAGAGTAGGCAGGGCCCAAGAGACCCAGTACTTC	CATSRVGRAQETQYF
TRBV28	NA	NA	TRBJ1-5	TGTGCCAGCAGCTCCGAATATCAGCCCCAGCATTTT	CASSSEYQPQHF
TRBV28	NA	NA	TRBJ1-3	TGTGCCAGCAGTTTGCGGGCAGCCACCATATATTTT	CASSLRAATIYF
TRBV4-2	NA	NA	TRBJ2-7	TGTGCCAGCAGCCAAGGAGGGACCTACGAGCAGTACTTC	CASSQGGTYEQYF
TRBV5-1	NA	NA	TRBJ1-4	TGCGCCAGCAGCACCGGAGAGGAGTATGAAAAACTGTTTTTT	CASSTGEEYEKLFF
TRBV7-3	TRBD1	NA	TRBJ2-5	TGTGCCAGCAGCTTCGGACAGGGAGGGACCCAGTACTTC	CASSFGQGGTQYF
TRBV9	TRBD2	NA	TRBJ2-1	TGTGCCAGCAGCCGATTCCCACCGCCTAGCGGGAGTCCTAATGAGCAGTTCTTC	CASSRFPPPSGSPNEQFF
TRBV2	NA	NA	TRBJ1-2	TGTGCCAGCAGAGGACCGGGACGGACCGCGTGGGGCTACACCTTC	CASRGPGRTAWGYTF
TRBV4-1	TRBD2	NA	TRBJ2-3	TGCGCCAGCAGCCAACCCCAACTAGCGGGAACAGATACGCAGTATTTT	CASSQPQLAGTDTQYF
TRBV7-9	NA	NA	TRBJ2-1	TGTGCCAGCAGCAGAAGTCCCCTATTCGTCCCGTGGAACAATGAGCAGTTCTTC	CASSRSPLFVPWNNEQFF
TRBV6-6	NA	NA	TRBJ1-2	TGTGCCTGCCGGCTCCTGCGCGAGATAGGCTACACCTTC	CACRLLREIGYTF
TRBV5-5	NA	NA	TRBJ1-4	TGTGCCAGCAGCTTCCTTAATGAAAAACTGTTTTTT	CASSFLNEKLFF
TRBV5-4	NA	NA	TRBJ1-3	TGTGCCAGCAGCCCGGGAAACGAGGACACCATATATTTT	CASSPGNEDTIYF
TRBV4-2	TRBD2	NA	TRBJ2-2	TGTGCCAGCAGCCAAGGGGGGGGTCTTCAGAACACCGGGGAGCTGTTTTTT	CASSQGGGLQNTGELFF
TRBV10-3	TRBD2	NA	TRBJ2-4	TGTGCCATCAGTGGTCAGCGGGGGACCAAAAACATTCAGTACTTC	CAISGQRGTKNIQYF
TRBV10-1	NA	NA	TRBJ1-1	TGCGCCAGCAGGCCGGGTCCGATGAACACTGAAGCTTTCTTT	CASRPGPMNTEAFF
TRBV5-6	NA	NA	TRBJ1-3	TGTGCCAGCAGTCTATCCGGGACACTCTACTCTGGAAACACCATATATTTT	CASSLSGTLYSGNTIYF
TRBV25-1	NA	NA	TRBJ1-1	TGTGCCAGCAGTAAGGGGGTGGCGGAAGCTTTCTTT	CASSKGVAEAFF
TRBV5-8	TRBD1	NA	TRBJ2-1	TGTGCCAGCAGCTCCTATCCGGGACAGGGCTTGTACAATGAGCAGTTCTTC	CASSSYPGQGLYNEQFF
TRBV5-1	NA	NA	TRBJ2-1	TGCGCCAGCAGCTTGAGCACCTCCTACAATGAGCAGTTCTTC	CASSLSTSYNEQFF
TRBV7-3	TRBD2	NA	TRBJ2-5	TGTGCCAGCAGCGGCAGCGGGGGGGCCTTGGAGACCCAGTACTTC	CASSGSGGALETQYF
TRBV19	NA	NA	TRBJ2-2	TGTGCCAGTAGTATAGAAGGGCTTGATTTTATCGGGGAGCTGTTTTTT	CASSIEGLDFIGELFF
TRBV19	NA	NA	TRBJ2-1	TGTGCCAGTAGTATAGCGGGCGGCAGCTCCTACAATGAGCAGTTCTTC	CASSIAGGSSYNEQFF
TRBV29-1	NA	NA	TRBJ2-1	TGCAGCGTCCCCTTTAGCGGCAGCCACTTCGTGCAGTTCTTC	CSVPFSGSHFVQFF
TRBV9	NA	NA	TRBJ2-4	TGTGCCAGCAGTGTTGTAGGAGGAGCGGAAAACATTCAGTACTTC	CASSVVGGAENIQYF
TRBV28	NA	NA	TRBJ1-6	TGTGCCAGCCACCTGGGGGCGCAAAGTTCACCCCTCCACTTT	CASHLGAQSSPLHF
TRBV9	NA	NA	TRBJ2-2	TGTGCCAGCAGCGTAGAGGGGAACCCCACCGGGGAGCTGTTTTTT	CASSVEGNPTGELFF
TRBV15	NA	NA	TRBJ2-3	TGTGCCACCAGCAGAGATTGGGACGCTCCCAGCACAGATACGCAGTATTTT	CATSRDWDAPSTDTQYF
TRBV15	NA	NA	TRBJ1-1	TGTGCCACCAGTCAGGGGCTGAACACTGAAGCTTTCTTT	CATSQGLNTEAFF
TRBV9	NA	NA	TRBJ2-5	TGTGCCAGCAGCACACAGGTCGAGCAAGAGACCCAGTACTTC	CASSTQVEQETQYF
TRBV19	NA	few	TRBJ2-5	TGTGCCAGTAGTGGGTTCCGACAAGAGACCCAGTACTTC	CASSGFRQETQYF
TRBV5-1	TRBD2	NA	TRBJ2-1	TGCGCCAGCAGCTTGGTCGCTAGCGGGAGTGGCGAGCAGTTCTTC	CASSLVASGSGEQFF
TRBV9	TRBD1	NA	TRBJ1-1	TGTGCCAGCAGCCCCCCGACAGGGGCGAGCACTGAAGCTTTCTTT	CASSPPTGASTEAFF
TRBV6-9	TRBD1	NA	TRBJ2-7	TGTGCCAGCAGTACGCGGACAGGGGAGATAGGCGAGCAGTACTTC	CASSTRTGEIGEQYF
TRBV27	NA	NA	TRBJ1-2	TGTGCCAGCAGTTTTCGGGACTTCTATGGCTACACCTTC	CASSFRDFYGYTF